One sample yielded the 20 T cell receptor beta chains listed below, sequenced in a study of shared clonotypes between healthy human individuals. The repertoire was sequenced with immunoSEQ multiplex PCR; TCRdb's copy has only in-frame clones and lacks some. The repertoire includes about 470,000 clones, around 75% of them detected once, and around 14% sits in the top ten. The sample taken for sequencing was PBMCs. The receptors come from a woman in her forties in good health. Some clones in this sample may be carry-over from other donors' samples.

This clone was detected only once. In DNA form, the CDR3 reads TGCGCCAGCAGGGCAGGGGGAGATGAAGCTTTCTTT. It codes for CASRAGGDEAFF. V is TRBV10-2 and J is TRBJ1-1, with TRBD1 identical over 7 bases. The CDR3 loop spans 12 amino acids. V dropped 6 bases and J dropped 7; count of bases not matched to a gene: 5. From germline, CDR1 is WSHSY and CDR2 SAAADI.

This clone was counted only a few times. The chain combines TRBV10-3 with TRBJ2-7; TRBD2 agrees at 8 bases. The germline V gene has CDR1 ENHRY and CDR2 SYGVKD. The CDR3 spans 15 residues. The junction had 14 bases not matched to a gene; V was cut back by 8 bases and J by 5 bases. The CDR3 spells CAILDGRAGNHEQYF. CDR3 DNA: TGTGCCATCTTAGACGGGAGGGCCGGGAACCACGAGCAGTACTTC.

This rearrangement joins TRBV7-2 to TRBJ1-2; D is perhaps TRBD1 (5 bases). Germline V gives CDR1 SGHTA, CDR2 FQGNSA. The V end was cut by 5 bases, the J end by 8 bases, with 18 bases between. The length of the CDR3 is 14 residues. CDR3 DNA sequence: TGTGCCAGCAGCCGGACACCTGATTCGGGCGGCTACACCTTC. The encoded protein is CASSRTPDSGGYTF.

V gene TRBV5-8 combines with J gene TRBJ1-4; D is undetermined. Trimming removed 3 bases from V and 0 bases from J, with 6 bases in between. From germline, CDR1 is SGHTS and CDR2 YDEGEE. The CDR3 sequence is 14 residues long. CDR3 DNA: TGTGCCAGCAGCTCTGGGGCAACTAATGAAAAACTGTTTTTT. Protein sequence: CASSSGATNEKLFF.

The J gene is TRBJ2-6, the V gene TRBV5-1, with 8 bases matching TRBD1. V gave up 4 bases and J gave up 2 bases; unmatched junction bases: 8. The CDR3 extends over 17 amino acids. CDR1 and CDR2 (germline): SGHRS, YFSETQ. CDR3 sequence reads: CASSLDRVIPGANVLTF. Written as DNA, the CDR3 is TGCGCCAGCAGCCTGGACAGGGTTATTCCTGGGGCCAACGTCCTGACTTTC.

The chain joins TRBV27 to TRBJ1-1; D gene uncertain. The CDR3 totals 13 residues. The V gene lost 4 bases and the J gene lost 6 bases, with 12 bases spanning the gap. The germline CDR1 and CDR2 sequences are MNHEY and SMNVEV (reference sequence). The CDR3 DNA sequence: TGTGCCAGCAGTTCTCCATGGCCCCCTGAAGCTTTCTTT. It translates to CASSSPWPPEAFF.

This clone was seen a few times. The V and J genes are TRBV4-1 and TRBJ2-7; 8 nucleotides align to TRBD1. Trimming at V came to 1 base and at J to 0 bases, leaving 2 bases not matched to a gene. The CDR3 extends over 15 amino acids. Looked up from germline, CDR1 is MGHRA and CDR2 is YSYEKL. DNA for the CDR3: TGCGCCAGCAGCCAAGGGACAGGGAACTCCTACGAGCAGTACTTC. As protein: CASSQGTGNSYEQYF.

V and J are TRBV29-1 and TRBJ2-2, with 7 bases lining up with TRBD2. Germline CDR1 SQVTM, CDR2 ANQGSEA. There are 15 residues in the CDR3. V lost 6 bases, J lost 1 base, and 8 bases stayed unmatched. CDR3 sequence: CSVSPSGVNTGELFF. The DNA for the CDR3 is TGCAGCGTCTCCCCTAGCGGCGTGAACACCGGGGAGCTGTTTTTT.

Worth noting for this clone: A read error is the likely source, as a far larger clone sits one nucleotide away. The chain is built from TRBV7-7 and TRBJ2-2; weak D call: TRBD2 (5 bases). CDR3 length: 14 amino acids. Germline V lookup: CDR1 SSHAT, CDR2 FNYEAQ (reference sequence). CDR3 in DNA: TGTGCTAGCAGCTTAAACACAAACACCGGGGAGCTGCTTTTT. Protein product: CASSLNTNTGELLF.

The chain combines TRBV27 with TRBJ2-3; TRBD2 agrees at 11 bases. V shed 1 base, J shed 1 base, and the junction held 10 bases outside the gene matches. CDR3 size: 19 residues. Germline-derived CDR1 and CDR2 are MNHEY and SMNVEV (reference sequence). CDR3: CASSLYAGGLAVGTDTQYF. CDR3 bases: TGTGCCAGCAGTTTATATGCCGGGGGACTAGCGGTAGGCACAGATACGCAGTATTTT.

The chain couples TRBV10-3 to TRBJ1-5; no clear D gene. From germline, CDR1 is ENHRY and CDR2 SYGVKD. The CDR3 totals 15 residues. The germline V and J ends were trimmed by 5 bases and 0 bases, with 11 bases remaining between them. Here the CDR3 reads CAISQGRYSNQPQHF. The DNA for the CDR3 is TGTGCCATCAGTCAAGGGAGATATAGCAATCAGCCCCAGCATTTT.

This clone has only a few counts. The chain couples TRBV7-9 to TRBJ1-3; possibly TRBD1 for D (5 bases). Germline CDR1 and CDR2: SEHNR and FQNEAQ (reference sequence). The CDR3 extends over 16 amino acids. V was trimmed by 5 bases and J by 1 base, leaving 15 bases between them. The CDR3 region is CASSPLEGMSGNTIYF. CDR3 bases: TGTGCCAGCAGCCCGCTTGAGGGGATGTCTGGAAACACCATATATTTT.

CDR3 region: CASGRSGIYEQYF. The CDR3 coding sequence is TGTGCCAGCGGACGAAGCGGGATTTACGAGCAGTACTTC. The chain employs TRBV27 and TRBJ2-7; TRBD2 matches 7 bases. The V gene's germline CDR1 is MNHEY and CDR2 SMNVEV (reference sequence). With 8 bases clipped from V and 4 bases from J, the junction kept 8 bases outside the gene matches. The CDR3 loop spans 13 amino acids.

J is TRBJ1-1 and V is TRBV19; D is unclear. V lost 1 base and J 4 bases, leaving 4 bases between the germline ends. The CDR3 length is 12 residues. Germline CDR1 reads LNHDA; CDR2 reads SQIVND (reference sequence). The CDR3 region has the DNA TGTGCCAGTAGTATAGGACTCACTGAAGCTTTCTTT. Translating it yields CASSIGLTEAFF. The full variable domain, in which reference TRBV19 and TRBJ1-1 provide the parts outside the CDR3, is DGGITQSPKYLFRKEGQNVTLSCEQNLNHDAMYWYRQDPGQGLRLIYYSQIVNDFQKGDIAEGYSVSREKKESFPLTVTSAQKNPTAFYLCASSIGLTEAFFGQGTRLTVV.

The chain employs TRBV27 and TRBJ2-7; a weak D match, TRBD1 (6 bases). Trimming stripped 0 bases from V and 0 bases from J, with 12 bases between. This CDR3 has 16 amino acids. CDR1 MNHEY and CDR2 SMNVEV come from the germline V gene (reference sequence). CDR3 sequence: CASSLSKTGSSYEQYF. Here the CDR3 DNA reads TGTGCCAGCAGTTTATCGAAGACAGGTAGCTCCTACGAGCAGTACTTC.

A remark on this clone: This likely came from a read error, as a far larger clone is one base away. CDR3 sequence: CASSQDSRRATQYF. CDR3 DNA: TGCGCCAGCAGCCAAGATAGCAGACGGGCTACGCAGTATTTT. V and J are TRBV4-3 and TRBJ2-3; unclear D gene. Trimming removed 0 bases at V and 8 bases at J, with 12 bases between. This CDR3 is 14 amino acids long. Germline CDR1 is LGHNA and CDR2 is YSLEER.

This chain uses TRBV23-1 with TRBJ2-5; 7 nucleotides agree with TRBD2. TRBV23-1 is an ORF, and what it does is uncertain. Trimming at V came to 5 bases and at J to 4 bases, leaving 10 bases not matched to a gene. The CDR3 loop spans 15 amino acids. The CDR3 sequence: CASSERAGEGETQYF. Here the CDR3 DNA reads TGCGCCAGCAGTGAAAGAGCCGGGGAGGGAGAGACCCAGTACTTC.

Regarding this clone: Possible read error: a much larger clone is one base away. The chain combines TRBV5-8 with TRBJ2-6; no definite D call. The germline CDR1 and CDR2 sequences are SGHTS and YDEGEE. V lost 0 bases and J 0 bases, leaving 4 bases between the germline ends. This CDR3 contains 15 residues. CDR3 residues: CASSLGVSGANVLTF. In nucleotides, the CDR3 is TGTGCCAGCAGCTTGGGGGTCTCTGGGGCCAACGTCCTGACTTTC.

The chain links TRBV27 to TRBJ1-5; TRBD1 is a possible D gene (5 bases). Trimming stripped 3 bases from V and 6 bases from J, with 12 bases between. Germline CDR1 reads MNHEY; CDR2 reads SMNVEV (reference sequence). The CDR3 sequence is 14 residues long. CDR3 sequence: CASSLRQGGQPQHF. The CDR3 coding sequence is TGTGCCAGCAGTTTGCGGCAGGGCGGTCAGCCCCAGCATTTT.

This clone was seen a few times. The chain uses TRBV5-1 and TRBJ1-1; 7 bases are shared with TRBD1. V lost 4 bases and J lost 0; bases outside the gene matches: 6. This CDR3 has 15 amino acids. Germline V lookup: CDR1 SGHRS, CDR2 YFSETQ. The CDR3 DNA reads TGCGCCAGCAGCCCACCGGGACAGTTGAACACTGAAGCTTTCTTT. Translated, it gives CASSPPGQLNTEAFF.